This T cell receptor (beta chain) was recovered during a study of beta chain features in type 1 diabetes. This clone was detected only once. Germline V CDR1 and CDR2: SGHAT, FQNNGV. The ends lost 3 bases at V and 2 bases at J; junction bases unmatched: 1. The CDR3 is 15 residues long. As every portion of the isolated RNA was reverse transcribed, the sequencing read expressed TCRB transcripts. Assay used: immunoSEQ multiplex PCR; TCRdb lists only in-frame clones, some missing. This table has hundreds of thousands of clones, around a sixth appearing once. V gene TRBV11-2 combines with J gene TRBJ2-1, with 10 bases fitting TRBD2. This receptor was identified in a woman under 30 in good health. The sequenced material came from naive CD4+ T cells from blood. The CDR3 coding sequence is TGTGCCAGCAGCTTCGGACTAGCGGCCTACAATGAGCAGTTCTTC. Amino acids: CASSFGLAAYNEQFF.